The next 26 T cell receptor beta chains were all read from a single sample in a study of blood T cell repertoires in COVID-19. Sequencing used immunoSEQ multiplex PCR; TCRdb keeps in-frame clones, though not all of them. The data show approximately 500,000 clones, roughly 91% seen once. The sample was peripheral blood. The receptors were gathered from a woman aged 50 to 60 with COVID-19, enrolled during active disease.

This rearrangement joins TRBV21-1 to TRBJ1-1; TRBD1 is the table's D call and was not checked against the DNA. TRBV21-1 is described as a pseudogene. The CDR3 loop spans 18 amino acids. CDR3 DNA: TGTGCCAGCAGCAAGGTTACGGGACAGGGGGAAGTAGGGACTGAAGCTTTCTTT. Translation gives CASSKVTGQGEVGTEAFF.

This clone was seen once. The rearrangement joins TRBV29-1 to TRBJ2-7; TRBD1 matches at 7 bases. The CDR3 contains 12 residues. The V gene end was trimmed by 6 bases and the J gene end by 3 bases; junction bases not matched to a gene: 5. Germline assignment: CDR1 SQVTM and CDR2 ANQGSEA. The CDR3 nucleotides read TGCAGCGTCCGCGGACAGGTCTACGAGCAGTACTTC. Translation gives CSVRGQVYEQYF.

This clone was observed a handful of times. The chain couples TRBV2 to TRBJ2-5, with D hard to call. The V and J ends lost 8 bases and 9 bases respectively, with 19 bases between them. CDR3 length: 13 amino acids. In germline, CDR1 is SNHLY, CDR2 FYNNEI. The CDR3 here is CASQLGSLAAQYF. The CDR3 bases are TGTGCCAGCCAGCTGGGTTCCCTTGCGGCCCAGTACTTC.

The V gene is TRBV4-1, the J gene TRBJ1-3; tentative D call: TRBD1 (5 bases). Germline V CDR1 and CDR2: MGHRA, YSYEKL. V lost 0 bases and J lost 0, with 9 bases in between. The CDR3 is 16 amino acids. CDR3 loop: CASSQDWTISGNTIYF. CDR3 bases: TGCGCCAGCAGCCAAGATTGGACAATCTCTGGAAACACCATATATTTT.

The chain couples TRBV30 to TRBJ2-1; the D is unclear. In germline, CDR1 is GTSNPN, CDR2 SVGIG (reference sequence). Trimming stripped 2 bases from V and 5 bases from J, with 13 bases between. This CDR3 is 14 amino acids long. CDR3 nucleotide sequence: TGTGCCTGGAGTATTACGGGTTCGCACAATGAGCAGTTCTTC. Translated: CAWSITGSHNEQFF.

The chain employs TRBV28 and TRBJ2-3, with 10 bases identical to TRBD2. The CDR3 has 16 residues. J gave up 2 bases and V 5 bases, and 7 bases lay outside the gene matches. The germline V gene has CDR1 MDHEN and CDR2 SYDVKM. The CDR3 DNA is TGTGCCAGCAGTCCCTTAGCGGGGGGTTACACAGATACGCAGTATTTT. The encoded protein is CASSPLAGGYTDTQYF.

The gene calls are TRBV4-1 and TRBJ1-2, with D uncertain. V lost 0 bases and J lost 5, with 4 bases in between. The CDR3 consists of 12 residues. Germline CDR1 MGHRA, CDR2 YSYEKL. CDR3 protein: CASSQDNYGYTF. The CDR3 nucleotides read TGCGCCAGCAGCCAAGATAATTATGGCTACACCTTC.

The chain carries TRBV5-1 and TRBJ1-1; possible D gene TRBD1, 5 bases. CDR1 and CDR2 (germline): SGHRS, YFSETQ. V was trimmed by 3 bases and J by 2 bases, leaving 14 bases between them. This CDR3 has 15 residues. CDR3 nucleotides: TGCGCCAGCAGCTACTTGGACATTATAAACACTGAAGCTTTCTTT. Translated, it gives CASSYLDIINTEAFF.

V is TRBV28 and J is TRBJ1-4, with TRBD1 as a possible D gene (5 bases). The germline CDR1 and CDR2 sequences are MDHEN and SYDVKM. The CDR3 loop spans 13 amino acids. With 6 bases removed from V and 8 bases from J, the gap between germline ends came to 13 bases. CDR3 DNA sequence: TGTGCCAGCAGAACCCCCCGGGGGGAAAAACTGTTTTTT. Protein product: CASRTPRGEKLFF.

This chain joins TRBV5-1 and TRBJ2-2; a possible D gene is TRBD2 (6 bases). The CDR3 extends over 16 amino acids. Looked up from germline, CDR1 is SGHRS and CDR2 is YFSETQ. Trimming removed 4 bases from V and 0 bases from J, with 13 bases in between. Written as DNA, the CDR3 is TGCGCCAGCAGCCTTCGGGGGTTCGCGAACACCGGGGAGCTGTTTTTT. This gives the protein CASSLRGFANTGELFF.

The rearrangement joins TRBV7-9 to TRBJ1-4; TRBD1 is a possible D gene (5 bases). The germline V gene encodes CDR1 SEHNR and CDR2 FQNEAQ (reference sequence). Trimming took 5 bases from V and 0 from J, leaving 7 bases between them. This CDR3 has 14 amino acids. As DNA, the CDR3 is TGTGCCAGCAGCCAACAGGCAACTAATGAAAAACTGTTTTTT. This codes for CASSQQATNEKLFF.

This chain links TRBV6-6 with TRBJ2-2, with D unclear. The CDR3 contains 16 residues. Deletions cut 0 bases from V and 5 bases from J, with 13 bases between. The germline V gene has CDR1 MNHNY and CDR2 SVGAGI (reference sequence). CDR3 sequence: CASSYSPDLRTGELFF. Here the CDR3 DNA reads TGTGCCAGCAGTTACTCTCCCGACTTACGAACCGGGGAGCTGTTTTTT.

This clone showed up just once. The rearrangement joins TRBV9 to TRBJ2-2; 12 bases are a match to TRBD2. The CDR3 runs 15 residues. Germline loops: CDR1 SGDLS, CDR2 YYNGEE. V shed 3 bases, J shed 6 bases, and the junction held 3 bases outside the gene matches. The CDR3 reads CASSATSGGPGELFF. The CDR3 nucleotides read TGTGCCAGCAGCGCTACTAGCGGGGGGCCCGGGGAGCTGTTTTTT.

The chain combines TRBV30 with TRBJ2-3; TRBD2 agrees at 12 bases. V lost 2 bases to trimming and J lost 7 bases; unmatched junction nucleotides: 7. The V gene's germline CDR1 is GTSNPN and CDR2 SVGIG (reference sequence). CDR3 length: 15 amino acids. The CDR3 sequence: CAWSSLAGGWNTQYF. CDR3 sequence (DNA): TGTGCCTGGAGTTCCCTAGCGGGGGGGTGGAATACGCAGTATTTT.

The CDR3 reads CASSVGDSGPPKETQYF. DNA for the CDR3: TGTGCCAGCAGCGTAGGGGACTCAGGGCCCCCAAAAGAGACCCAGTACTTC. The gene calls are TRBV9 and TRBJ2-5; maybe TRBD2 (6 bases). Germline V lookup: CDR1 SGDLS, CDR2 YYNGEE. The CDR3 contains 17 residues. Trimming cost V 0 bases and J 3 bases, with 18 bases left between them.

With respect to this clone: This specimen includes other DNA sequences encoding the same CDR3. This sequence joins TRBV3-1 (or the pseudogene TRBV3-2) and TRBJ1-2; D perhaps matches TRBD1 (6 bases). The CDR3 spans 14 residues. The germline V gene encodes CDR1 LGHDT and CDR2 YNNKEL (reference sequence). V lost 1 base and J 2 bases, leaving 8 bases between the germline ends. The CDR3 loop is CASSQAGGNYGYTF. Here the CDR3 DNA reads TGTGCCAGCAGCCAAGCGGGGGGCAACTATGGCTACACCTTC.

The V call is TRBV9, the J call TRBJ1-2; perhaps TRBD1 as D (6 bases). Germline V gene sequence: CDR1 SGDLS, CDR2 YYNGEE. This CDR3 comprises 14 residues. The V and J ends lost 3 bases and 4 bases respectively, with 13 bases between them. The CDR3 DNA is TGTGCCAGCAGCGAGGACAGTTCACTCTATGGCTACACCTTC. Protein sequence: CASSEDSSLYGYTF.

This rearrangement joins TRBV19 to TRBJ2-7; D not certain. Germline CDR1 is LNHDA and CDR2 is SQIVND (reference sequence). The CDR3 has 15 residues. Trimming shortened V by 3 bases and J by 0 bases, and 12 bases separated the two germline ends. CDR3 coding DNA: TGTGCCAGTAGTATTAACTCAGGTGCCTCCTACGAGCAGTACTTC. Its translation is CASSINSGASYEQYF.

The chain employs TRBV5-1 and TRBJ1-6, with D possibly matching TRBD1 (5 bases). Trimming left V 6 bases short and J 9 bases short, with 16 bases between. The CDR3 runs 14 residues. Germline values: CDR1 SGHRS, CDR2 YFSETQ. The CDR3 nucleotides are TGCGCCAGCACCTGGGCCCTCCAGGGTTCACCCCTCCACTTT. It is translated as CASTWALQGSPLHF. The full variable domain, its missing parts supplied by reference TRBV5-1 and TRBJ1-6, is KAGVTQTPRYLIKTRGQQVTLSCSPISGHRSVSWYQQTPGQGLQFLFEYFSETQRNKGNFPGRFSGRQFSNSRSEMNVSTLELGDSALYLCASTWALQGSPLHFGNGTRLTVT.

The chain combines TRBV30 with TRBJ1-4, with a possible D match to TRBD1 (5 bases). V was shortened by 1 base and J by 7 bases, with 13 bases between the two germline ends. The CDR3 covers 14 residues. Per germline, CDR1 GTSNPN and CDR2 SVGIG (reference sequence). Here the CDR3 reads CAWSALAGLEKLFF. The CDR3 nucleotides are TGTGCCTGGAGTGCTCTGGCGGGACTTGAAAAACTGTTTTTT.

The V gene is TRBV6-5, the J gene TRBJ2-2; no definite D call. Trimming removed 2 bases at V and 6 bases at J, with 4 bases between. Germline V gene data show CDR1 as MNHEY and CDR2 as SVGAGI. CDR3 length: 12 residues. CDR3 in amino acids: CASSYPAGELFF. CDR3 bases: TGTGCCAGCAGTTACCCCGCCGGGGAGCTGTTTTTT.

This chain joins TRBV9 and TRBJ2-3, with TRBD2 identical over 10 bases. This CDR3 is built from 16 residues. V gave up 0 bases and J gave up 2 bases; unmatched junction bases: 3. CDR1 and CDR2 from the germline V gene are SGDLS and YYNGEE. This CDR3 reads CASSVVSGGFTDTQYF. The CDR3 DNA is TGTGCCAGCAGCGTAGTTAGCGGGGGGTTCACAGATACGCAGTATTTT.

V and J are TRBV19 and TRBJ1-1, with a weak D call TRBD1 (5 bases). The germline CDR1 and CDR2 sequences are LNHDA and SQIVND (reference sequence). V lost 0 bases and J 5 bases, leaving 7 bases between the germline ends. The CDR3 loop spans 13 amino acids. The CDR3 DNA reads TGTGCCAGTAGTATAGACGCAGGGACTGAAGCTTTCTTT. Protein sequence: CASSIDAGTEAFF.

This clone has more than one count but fewer than ten. The CDR3 bases are TGCGCCAGCAGTGAGCTCTTGAACACCGGGGAGCTGTTTTTT. Residues: CASSELLNTGELFF. The J gene is TRBJ2-2, the V gene TRBV10-1; D gene ambiguous. Trimming cost V 2 bases and J 1 base, with 5 bases left between them. The CDR3 consists of 14 residues. Looked up from germline, CDR1 is WNHNN and CDR2 is SYGVQD (reference sequence).

A note on this clone: Other nucleotide sequences in the sample specify the same CDR3. V gene TRBV10-1 combines with J gene TRBJ2-7; 7 bases fit TRBD2. The CDR3 is 12 amino acids. Per the germline V gene, CDR1 is WNHNN and CDR2 is SYGVQD (reference sequence). J gave up 7 bases and V 0 bases, and 0 bases lay outside the gene matches. The CDR3 DNA reads TGCGCCAGCAGTGAGTCGGGGGGGGAGCAGTACTTC. Its protein is CASSESGGEQYF.

This clone was observed a handful of times. V gene TRBV10-3 combines with J gene TRBJ1-1; D call uncertain. The V gene lost 11 bases and the J gene lost 0 bases, with 13 bases spanning the gap. Germline-derived CDR1 and CDR2 are ENHRY and SYGVKD. This CDR3 spans 13 amino acids. The CDR3 protein is CASSGEMNTEAFF. The CDR3 region has the DNA TGTGCCTCCAGTGGGGAGATGAACACTGAAGCTTTCTTT.